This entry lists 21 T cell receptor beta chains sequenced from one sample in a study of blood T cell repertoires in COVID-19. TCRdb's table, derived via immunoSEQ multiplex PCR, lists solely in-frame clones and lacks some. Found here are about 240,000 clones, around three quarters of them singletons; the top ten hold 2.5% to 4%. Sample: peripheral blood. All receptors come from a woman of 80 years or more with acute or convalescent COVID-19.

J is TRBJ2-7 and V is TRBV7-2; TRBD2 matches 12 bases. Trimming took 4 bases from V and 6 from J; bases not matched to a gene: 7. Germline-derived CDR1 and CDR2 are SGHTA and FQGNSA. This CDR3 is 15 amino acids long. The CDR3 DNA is TGTGCCAGCAGCTCCTGGACTAGCGGGAATCTCGAGCAGTACTTC. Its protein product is CASSSWTSGNLEQYF.

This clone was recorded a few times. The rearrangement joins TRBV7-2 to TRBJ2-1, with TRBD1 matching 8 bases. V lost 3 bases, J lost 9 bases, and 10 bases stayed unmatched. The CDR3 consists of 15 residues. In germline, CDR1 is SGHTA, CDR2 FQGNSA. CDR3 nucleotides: TGTGCCAGCAGCTTCTCGACAGGGGTGTGGACTGAGCAGTTCTTC. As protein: CASSFSTGVWTEQFF.

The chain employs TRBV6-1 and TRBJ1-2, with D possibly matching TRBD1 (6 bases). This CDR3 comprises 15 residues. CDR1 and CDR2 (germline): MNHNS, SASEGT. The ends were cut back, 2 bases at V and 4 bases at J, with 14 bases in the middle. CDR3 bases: TGTGCCAGCAGTGAATCGAGGACAGCTTTCTATGGCTACACCTTC. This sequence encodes CASSESRTAFYGYTF.

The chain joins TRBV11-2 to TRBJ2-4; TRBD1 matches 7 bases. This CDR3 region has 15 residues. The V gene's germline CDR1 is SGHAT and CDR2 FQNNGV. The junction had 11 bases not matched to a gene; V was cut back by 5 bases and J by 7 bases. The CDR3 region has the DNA TGTGCCAGCAGCGGCTCAGGGGGTGGGGGCAACATTCAGTACTTC. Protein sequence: CASSGSGGGGNIQYF.

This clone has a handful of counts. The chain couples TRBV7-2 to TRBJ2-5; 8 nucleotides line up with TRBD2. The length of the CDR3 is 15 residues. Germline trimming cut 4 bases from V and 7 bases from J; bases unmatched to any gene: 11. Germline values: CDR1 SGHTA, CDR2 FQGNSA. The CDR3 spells CASSSVSGGAGTQYF. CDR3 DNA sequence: TGTGCCAGCAGCTCTGTCTCCGGGGGGGCTGGGACCCAGTACTTC.

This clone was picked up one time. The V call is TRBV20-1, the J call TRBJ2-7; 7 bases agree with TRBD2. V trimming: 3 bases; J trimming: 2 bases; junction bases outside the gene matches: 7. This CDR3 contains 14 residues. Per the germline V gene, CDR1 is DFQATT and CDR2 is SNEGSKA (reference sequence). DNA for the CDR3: TGCAGTGCTAGTGGGGTAGCGGGTCCCTACGAGCAGTACTTC. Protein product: CSASGVAGPYEQYF.

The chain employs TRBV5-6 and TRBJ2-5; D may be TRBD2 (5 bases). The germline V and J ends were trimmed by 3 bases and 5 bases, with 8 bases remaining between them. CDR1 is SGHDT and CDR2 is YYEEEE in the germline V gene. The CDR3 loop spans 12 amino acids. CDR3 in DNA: TGTGCCAGCAGCTCCCCGGGGGAGACCCAGTACTTC. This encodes CASSSPGETQYF.

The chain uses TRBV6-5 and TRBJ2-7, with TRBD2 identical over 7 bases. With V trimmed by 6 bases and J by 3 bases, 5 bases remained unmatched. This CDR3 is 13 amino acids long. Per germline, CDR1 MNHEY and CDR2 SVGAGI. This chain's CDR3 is CASRGGVDYEQYF. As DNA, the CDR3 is TGTGCCAGCAGGGGGGGGGTAGACTACGAGCAGTACTTC.

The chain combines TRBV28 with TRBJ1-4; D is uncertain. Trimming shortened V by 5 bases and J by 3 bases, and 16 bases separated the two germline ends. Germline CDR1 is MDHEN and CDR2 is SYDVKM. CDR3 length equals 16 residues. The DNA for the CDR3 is TGTGCCAGCAGTCACCCGGTGACGGGAGCTAATGAAAAACTGTTTTTT. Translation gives CASSHPVTGANEKLFF.

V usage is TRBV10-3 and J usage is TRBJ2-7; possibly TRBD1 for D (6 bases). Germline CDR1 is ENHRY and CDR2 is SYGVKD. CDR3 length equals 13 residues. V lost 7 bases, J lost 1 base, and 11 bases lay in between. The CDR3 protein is CAINSGVSYEQYF. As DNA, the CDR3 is TGTGCCATCAATTCAGGGGTATCCTACGAGCAGTACTTC.

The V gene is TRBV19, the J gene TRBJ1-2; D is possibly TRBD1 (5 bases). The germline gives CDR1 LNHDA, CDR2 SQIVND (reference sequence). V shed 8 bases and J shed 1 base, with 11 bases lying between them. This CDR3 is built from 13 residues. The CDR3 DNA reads TGTGCCAGTGCAGACAGACTTAACTATGGCTACACCTTC. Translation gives CASADRLNYGYTF.

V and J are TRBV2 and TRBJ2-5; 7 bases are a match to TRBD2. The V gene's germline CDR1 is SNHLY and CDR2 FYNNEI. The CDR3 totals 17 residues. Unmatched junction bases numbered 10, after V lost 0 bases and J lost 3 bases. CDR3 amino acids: CASSEARGWTVEETQYF. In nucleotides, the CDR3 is TGTGCCAGCAGTGAAGCGCGGGGGTGGACCGTCGAAGAGACCCAGTACTTC.

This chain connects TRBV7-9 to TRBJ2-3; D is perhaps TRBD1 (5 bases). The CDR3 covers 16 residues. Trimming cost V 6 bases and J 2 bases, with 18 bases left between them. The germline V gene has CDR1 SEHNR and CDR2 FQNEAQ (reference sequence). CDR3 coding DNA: TGTGCCAGCAGTTCCAGTTTACAGGCCTCCACAGATACGCAGTATTTT. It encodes CASSSSLQASTDTQYF.

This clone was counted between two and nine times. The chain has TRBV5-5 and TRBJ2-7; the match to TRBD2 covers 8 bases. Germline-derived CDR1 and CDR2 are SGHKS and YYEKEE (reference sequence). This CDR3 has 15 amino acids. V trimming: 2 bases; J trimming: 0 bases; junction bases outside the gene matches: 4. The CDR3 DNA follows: TGTGCCAGCAGCTTACTAGCGGCTCCCTCCTACGAGCAGTACTTC. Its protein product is CASSLLAAPSYEQYF.

CDR3 sequence (DNA): TGTGCCAGCTCACCCTCCCTAGCCACCGGGGAGCTGTTTTTT. Translated, it gives CASSPSLATGELFF. The chain combines TRBV18 with TRBJ2-2, with D perhaps TRBD2 (5 bases). V lost 3 bases, J lost 4 bases, and 9 bases lay in between. The CDR3 length is 14 residues. Germline CDR1 KGHSH, CDR2 LQKENI.

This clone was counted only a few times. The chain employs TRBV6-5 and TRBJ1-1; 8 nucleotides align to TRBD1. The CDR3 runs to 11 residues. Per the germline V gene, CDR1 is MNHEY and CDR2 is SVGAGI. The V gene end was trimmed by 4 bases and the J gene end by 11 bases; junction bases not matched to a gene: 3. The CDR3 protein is CASSSDRAAFF. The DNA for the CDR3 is TGTGCCAGCAGTTCGGACAGGGCCGCTTTCTTT.

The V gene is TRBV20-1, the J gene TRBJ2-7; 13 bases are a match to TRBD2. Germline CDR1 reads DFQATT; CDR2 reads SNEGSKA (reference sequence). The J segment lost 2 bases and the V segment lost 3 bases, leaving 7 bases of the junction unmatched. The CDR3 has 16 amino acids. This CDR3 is CSASMTSGGKPYEQYF. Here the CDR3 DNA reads TGCAGTGCTAGTATGACTAGCGGGGGGAAACCCTACGAGCAGTACTTC.

CDR3 amino acids: CASSVDSSSYNEQFF. The CDR3 DNA reads TGTGCCAGCAGCGTGGACAGTAGCTCCTACAATGAGCAGTTCTTC. The chain has TRBV11-2 and TRBJ2-1; D is perhaps TRBD1 (6 bases). Trimming cost V 5 bases and J 0 bases, with 11 bases left between them. CDR3 length equals 15 residues. Germline-derived CDR1 and CDR2 are SGHAT and FQNNGV.

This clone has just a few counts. The CDR3 loop is CASSYMAGTSGKNTGELFF. The CDR3 nucleotides read TGCGCCAGCAGCTATATGGCCGGGACTAGCGGGAAAAACACCGGGGAGCTGTTTTTT. The chain recombines TRBV5-1 with TRBJ2-2; 13 positions agree with TRBD2. In germline, CDR1 is SGHRS, CDR2 YFSETQ. V was clipped by 3 bases and J by 2 bases; unmatched bases: 10. The CDR3 is 19 amino acids.

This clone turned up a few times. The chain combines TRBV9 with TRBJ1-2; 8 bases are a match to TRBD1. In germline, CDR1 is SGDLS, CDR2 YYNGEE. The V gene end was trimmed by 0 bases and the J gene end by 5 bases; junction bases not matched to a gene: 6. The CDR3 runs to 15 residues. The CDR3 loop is CASSVGGRGQYGYTF. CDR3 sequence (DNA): TGTGCCAGCAGCGTAGGCGGCAGGGGGCAATATGGCTACACCTTC. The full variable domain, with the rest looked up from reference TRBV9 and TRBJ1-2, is DSGVTQTPKHLITATGQRVTLRCSPRSGDLSVYWYQQSLDQGLQFLIQYYNGEERAKGNILERFSAQQFPDLHSELNLSSLELGDSALYFCASSVGGRGQYGYTFGSGTRLTVV.

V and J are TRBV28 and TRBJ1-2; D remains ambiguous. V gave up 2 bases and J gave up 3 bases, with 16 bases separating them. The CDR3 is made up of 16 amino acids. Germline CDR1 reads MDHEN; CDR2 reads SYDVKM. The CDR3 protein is CASSLAGAGKYYGYTF. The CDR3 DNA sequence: TGTGCCAGCAGTTTAGCAGGCGCAGGTAAATACTATGGCTACACCTTC.